This T cell receptor beta chain was sequenced in a study of human T cells and chemical hapten exposure. In the study overall: Patients got weekly scalp diphenylcyclopropenone doses over the roughly 24-week study. Study results and limitations: Among TCRs, those above 1 in 1000 frequency were unaffected by DPC sensitization.

As to time point: patch test 1, 2 weeks after DPC sensitization. The treatment: therapeutic diphenylcyclopropenone sensitization with weekly scalp DPC. Sample donors consisted of patients with alopecia, aged 18 to 70 years, who were suitable for DPC. This CDR3 spans 15 amino acids. The V gene's germline CDR1 is MDHEN and CDR2 SYDVKM. Germline trimming cut 6 bases from V and 3 bases from J; bases unmatched to any gene: 5. Regarding this clonotype: Its antigen is not known.

The library attached unique molecular identifiers to individual cDNA molecules. TCRdb used MiXCR to reprocess the RACE reads, holding one entry per CDR3 protein. Of around 110,000 distinct CDR3 sequences listed, about 12% were seen once; the top ten hold about 1.4%. The TCR originated in a woman between 45 and 65 years old with alopecia areata. Some clones in this sample may be carry-over from other donors' samples. Sequenced material: whole blood, taken in connection with sensitization to the hapten diphenylcyclopropenone (DPC). The chain joins TRBV28 to TRBJ2-7; 13 positions match TRBD2. The DNA for the CDR3 is TGTGCCAGCAGGCGAGGACTAGCGGGAGTCTACGAGCAGTACTTC. Encoded protein: CASRRGLAGVYEQYF. Looking up the rest from reference TRBV28 and TRBJ2-7 gives the full variable domain: DVKVTQSSRYLVKRTGEKVFLECVQDMDHENMFWYRQDPGLGLRLIYFSYDVKMKEKGDIPEGYSVSREKKERFSLILESASTNQTSMYLCASRRGLAGVYEQYFGPGTRLTVT.